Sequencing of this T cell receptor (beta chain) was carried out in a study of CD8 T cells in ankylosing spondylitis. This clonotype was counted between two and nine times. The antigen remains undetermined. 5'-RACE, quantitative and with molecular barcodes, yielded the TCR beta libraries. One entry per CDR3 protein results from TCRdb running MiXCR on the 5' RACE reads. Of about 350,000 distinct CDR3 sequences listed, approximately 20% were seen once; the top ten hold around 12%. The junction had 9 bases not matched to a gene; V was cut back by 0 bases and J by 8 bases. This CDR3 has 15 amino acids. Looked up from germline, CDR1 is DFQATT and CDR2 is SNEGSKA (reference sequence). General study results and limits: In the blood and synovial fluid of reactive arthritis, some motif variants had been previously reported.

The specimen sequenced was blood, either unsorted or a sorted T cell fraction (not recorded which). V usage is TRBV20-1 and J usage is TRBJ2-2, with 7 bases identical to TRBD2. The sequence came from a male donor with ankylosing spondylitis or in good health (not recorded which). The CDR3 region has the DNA TGCAGTGCTAGAGATTTGAGGAGGGAGGGGGGGGAGCTGTTTTTT. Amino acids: CSARDLRREGGELFF.